A selection of T cell receptor beta chains follows, all from one sample in a study of blood T cell repertoires in COVID-19. The repertoire was sequenced with immunoSEQ multiplex PCR; TCRdb's copy has only in-frame clones and lacks some. The table includes about 270,000 clones, 86% detected once. The sample was peripheral blood. Receptor source: a woman aged 25 to 39 with COVID-19, enrolled during active disease. Both conserved end residues are part of each CDR3. The D gene is left open where the match is weak. Not all rows give a size; the values are once, few, many and, for expanded clones, a class.

once,TRBJ2-5,TRBV4-1,TRBD1,CASSRLPDRLGETQYF,TGCGCCAGCAGCCGTCTCCCGGACAGGTTAGGGGAGACCCAGTACTTC
-,TRBJ2-7,TRBV28,-,CAINDQDRPRTTTYEQYF,TGTGCCATCAATGATCAAGACCGGCCCCGGACGACTACGTACGAGCAGTACTTC
-,TRBJ1-2,TRBV12-1,-,CASSSRRVSGGYTF,TGTGCCAGCAGCTCCCGCCGGGTCTCAGGGGGCTACACCTTC
-,TRBJ2-7,TRBV19,TRBD2,CASKDTRGVYEQYF,TGTGCCAGTAAGGATACGCGGGGGGTCTACGAGCAGTACTTC
-,TRBJ2-1,TRBV5-1,-,CASSLLVGVPNNEQFF,TGCGCCAGCAGCTTGCTAGTCGGGGTGCCAAACAATGAGCAGTTCTTC
-,TRBJ1-5,TRBV19,TRBD1,CADREDGSNQPQHF,TGCGCGGACAGGGAAGATGGTAGCAATCAGCCCCAGCATTTT
-,TRBJ2-7,TRBV11-2,-,CASSLDGGYEQYF,TGTGCCAGCAGCTTAGATGGCGGTTACGAGCAGTACTTC
-,TRBJ1-3,TRBV5-6,TRBD1,CASSLTGASGNTIYF,TGTGCCAGCAGCTTGACAGGGGCCTCTGGAAACACCATATATTTT
few,TRBJ2-5,TRBV5-1,-,CATKASGSSETQYF,TGCGCCACCAAGGCCTCGGGGTCGAGCGAGACCCAGTACTTC
-,TRBJ2-1,TRBV9,TRBD2,CASSVGLAEYNEQFF,TGTGCCAGCAGCGTTGGGCTAGCGGAGTACAATGAGCAGTTCTTC
-,TRBJ2-2,TRBV18,TRBD1,CASSPRATGTGDTGELFF,TGTGCCAGCTCCCCCAGGGCGACCGGGACAGGGGACACCGGGGAGCTGTTTTTT
few,TRBJ2-2,TRBV29-1,TRBD1,CSVQDRGQESTGELFF,TGCAGCGTCCAAGACCGAGGACAGGAGAGCACCGGGGAGCTGTTTTTT
-,TRBJ2-3,TRBV19,-,CASSMWQGMDTQYF,TGTGCCAGTAGTATGTGGCAGGGTATGGATACGCAGTATTTT
-,TRBJ2-7,TRBV10-2,-,CASSDKTTGYYEQYF,TGCGCCAGCAGTGATAAGACGACTGGTTACTACGAGCAGTACTTC
-,TRBJ1-2,TRBV27,-,CASSLRKSQGGYTF,TGTGCCAGCAGTTTGCGGAAGTCTCAGGGGGGCTACACCTTC
-,TRBJ2-1,TRBV10-2,-,CASTDGDYNEQFF,TGCGCCAGCACTGACGGGGATTACAATGAGCAGTTCTTC
-,TRBJ2-7,TRBV3-1/TRBV3-2,-,CASSQEGRVGYEQYF,TGTGCCAGCAGCCAAGAGGGCAGGGTGGGGTACGAGCAGTACTTC
-,TRBJ1-1,TRBV19,-,CASSMIGRVTEAFF,TGTGCCAGTAGTATGATAGGGAGGGTCACTGAAGCTTTCTTT
-,TRBJ2-7,TRBV10-2,-,CASSEGGVEQYF,TGCGCCAGCAGTGAAGGGGGGGTGGAGCAGTACTTC
-,TRBJ1-4,TRBV11-2,TRBD1,CASSLGLTGGVGKLFF,TGTGCCAGCAGCTTAGGGTTAACAGGGGGCGTAGGAAAACTGTTTTTT
-,TRBJ2-5,TRBV6-5,-,CASSYWGGAETQYF,TGTGCCAGCAGTTACTGGGGGGGGGCGGAGACCCAGTACTTC
once,TRBJ2-1,TRBV19,-,CASKNRDRSEQFF,TGTGCCAGTAAAAACAGGGACCGGAGTGAGCAGTTCTTC
-,TRBJ1-4,TRBV4-2,-,CASSPRGEKLFF,TGTGCCAGCAGCCCCCGGGGAGAAAAACTGTTTTTT
-,TRBJ1-2,TRBV4-1,-,CASSLGQGTIGYTF,TGCGCCAGCAGCTTGGGGCAGGGCACGATTGGCTACACCTTC
-,TRBJ2-1,TRBV7-6,-,CASSLPDSSYNEQFF,TGTGCCAGCAGCTTACCGGACAGCTCTTACAATGAGCAGTTCTTC
-,TRBJ2-7,TRBV5-5,TRBD1,CASSLGTGTGYYEQYF,TGTGCCAGCAGCTTGGGTACCGGGACAGGATACTACGAGCAGTACTTC
-,TRBJ2-3,TRBV5-6,-,CASSLAAGLGVSTDTQYF,TGTGCCAGCAGCTTGGCAGCGGGTTTGGGTGTGAGCACAGATACGCAGTATTTT
-,TRBJ1-4,TRBV28,-,CASAWGLNEKLFF,TGTGCCAGCGCCTGGGGCCTCAATGAAAAACTGTTTTTT
-,TRBJ1-4,TRBV7-9,-,CASSSLPTALKLFF,TGTGCCAGCAGCTCCCTGCCGACAGCGTTAAAACTGTTTTTT
-,TRBJ1-2,TRBV20-1,-,CSAAGFGGYTF,TGCAGTGCAGCAGGGTTCGGTGGCTACACCTTC
-,TRBJ1-2,TRBV18,TRBD1,CASSPTGGAHYGYTF,TGTGCCAGCTCACCAACAGGGGGCGCACACTATGGCTACACCTTC
once,TRBJ2-7,TRBV29-1,-,CSVMGGTAYEQYF,TGCAGCGTTATGGGCGGGACGGCCTACGAGCAGTACTTC
few,TRBJ2-3,TRBV4-1,-,CASSQVQGGTDTQYF,TGCGCCAGCAGCCAAGTACAGGGAGGCACAGATACGCAGTATTTT
few,TRBJ2-2,TRBV4-1,TRBD2,CASSQVAGGHYTGELFF,TGCGCCAGCAGCCAAGTTGCGGGGGGCCACTACACCGGGGAGCTGTTTTTT
-,TRBJ2-7,TRBV6-1,TRBD2,CASSDPRGTTNEQYF,TGTGCCAGCAGTGACCCCCGAGGGACTACTAACGAGCAGTACTTC
-,TRBJ1-1,TRBV12-3/TRBV12-4,-,CASSGGGVEAFF,TGTGCCAGCAGTGGGGGGGGCGTGGAAGCTTTCTTT
-,TRBJ1-1,TRBV6-6,-,CASTARGETEAFF,TGTGCCAGCACGGCAAGGGGTGAGACTGAAGCTTTCTTT
-,TRBJ2-3,TRBV4-2,TRBD2,CASSQDQLAGTDTQYF,TGTGCCAGCAGCCAAGACCAACTAGCGGGCACAGATACGCAGTATTTT
-,TRBJ1-1,TRBV30,-,CAWSDPRYTEAFF,TGTGCCTGGAGTGACCCCCGGTACACTGAAGCTTTCTTT
-,TRBJ2-2,TRBV18,TRBD1,CASSRRDRLAGELFF,TGTGCCAGCTCACGGCGGGACAGGCTAGCCGGGGAGCTGTTTTTT
once,TRBJ2-7,TRBV13,TRBD1,CASSLKQGAYEQYF,TGTGCCAGCAGCTTAAAACAGGGGGCGTACGAGCAGTACTTC
-,TRBJ2-3,TRBV5-1,-,CASSLWSSPGTDTQYF,TGCGCCAGCAGCTTGTGGAGCAGCCCCGGCACAGATACGCAGTATTTT
-,TRBJ2-7,TRBV24-1,TRBD1,CATSETGTGIREQYF,TGTGCCACCAGTGAGACCGGGACAGGGATTAGAGAGCAGTACTTC
-,TRBJ2-7,TRBV5-4,-,CASSPQLKGAGEQYF,TGTGCCAGCAGCCCCCAGCTTAAGGGGGCGGGAGAGCAGTACTTC
-,TRBJ2-7,TRBV4-1,TRBD2,CASSLLGLAGDDEQYF,TGCGCCAGCAGCCTACTCGGACTAGCGGGGGACGACGAGCAGTACTTC
-,TRBJ2-3,TRBV15,-,CATSNGEGDTQYF,TGTGCCACCAGCAACGGGGAAGGAGATACGCAGTATTTT